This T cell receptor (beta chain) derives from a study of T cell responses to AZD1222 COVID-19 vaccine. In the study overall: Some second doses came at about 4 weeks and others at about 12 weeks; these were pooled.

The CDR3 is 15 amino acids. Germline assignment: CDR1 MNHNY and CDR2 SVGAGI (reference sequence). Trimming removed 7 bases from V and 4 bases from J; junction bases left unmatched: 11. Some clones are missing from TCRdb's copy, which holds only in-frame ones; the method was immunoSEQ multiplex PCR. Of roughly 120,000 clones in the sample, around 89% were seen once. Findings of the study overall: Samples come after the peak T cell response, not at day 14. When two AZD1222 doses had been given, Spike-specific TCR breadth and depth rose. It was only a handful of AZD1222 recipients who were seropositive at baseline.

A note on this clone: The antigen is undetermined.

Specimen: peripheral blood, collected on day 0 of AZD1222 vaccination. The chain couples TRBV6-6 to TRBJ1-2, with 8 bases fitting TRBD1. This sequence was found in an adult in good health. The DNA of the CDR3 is TGTGCCAGCACTAAACCAGACAGGGGAGGCTATGGCTACACCTTC. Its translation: CASTKPDRGGYGYTF.